Shown below are 30 T cell receptor beta chains from a single sample sequenced in a study of PD-1 blockade in mismatch repair-deficient tumors. Sequencing was performed with immunoSEQ multiplex PCR; in TCRdb, only in-frame clones are kept and a portion is missing. The repertoire holds around 51,000 clones, with roughly 80% as singletons. Material: peripheral blood, obtained roughly 21 weeks after starting pembrolizumab. These receptors originate from an adult with mismatch repair-deficient cancer.

CDR3 region: CASSEAIGGRPEGAKNIQYF. The CDR3 DNA is TGTGCCAGCAGTGAAGCAATTGGCGGGAGGCCCGAAGGAGCCAAAAACATTCAGTACTTC. J is TRBJ2-4 and V is TRBV6-1; 8 bases are shared with TRBD2. This CDR3 is 20 amino acids long. CDR1 and CDR2 (germline): MNHNS, SASEGT. V trimming: 0 bases; J trimming: 0 bases; junction bases outside the gene matches: 13.

The rearrangement joins TRBV4-2 to TRBJ2-5, with TRBD2 matching 8 bases. The V gene's germline CDR1 is LGHNA and CDR2 YNFKEQ. V dropped 4 bases and J dropped 4; count of bases not matched to a gene: 8. The CDR3 has 15 residues. CDR3 sequence reads: CASSLDPGGGETQYF. The CDR3 DNA sequence: TGTGCCAGCAGCCTAGACCCGGGGGGGGGAGAGACCCAGTACTTC.

The chain has TRBV13 and TRBJ1-2; D gene ambiguous. Germline V gene lookup returns CDR1 PRHDT and CDR2 FYEKMQ (reference sequence). With 1 base removed from V and 2 bases from J, the gap between germline ends came to 11 bases. The CDR3 contains 15 residues. The CDR3 DNA sequence: TGTGCCAGCAGCTTAGTTGGCCCGGCGAACTATGGCTACACCTTC. Residues: CASSLVGPANYGYTF. Complete variable domain (other parts from reference TRBV13 and TRBJ1-2): AAGVIQSPRHLIKEKRETATLKCYPIPRHDTVYWYQQGPGQDPQFLISFYEKMQSDKGSIPDRFSAQQFSDYHSELNMSSLELGDSALYFCASSLVGPANYGYTFGSGTRLTVV.

The V call is TRBV11-3, the J call TRBJ2-1; 9 positions agree with TRBD2. The V gene's germline CDR1 is SGHNT and CDR2 YENEEA. V was clipped by 4 bases and J by 7 bases; unmatched bases: 14. The CDR3 spans 17 residues. CDR3 sequence reads: CASSSAGWREGSNEQFF. The CDR3 nucleotides are TGTGCCAGCAGCTCTGCAGGGTGGCGGGAGGGTAGTAATGAGCAGTTCTTC.

The gene calls are TRBV2 and TRBJ1-3, with D perhaps matching TRBD1 (5 bases). Trimming took off 3 bases at V and 4 bases at J, with 13 bases between the two ends. In germline, CDR1 is SNHLY, CDR2 FYNNEI. The CDR3 is 15 amino acids. CDR3 protein: CASSEQRGRGNTIYF. Here the CDR3 DNA reads TGTGCCAGCAGTGAGCAAAGGGGTCGGGGAAACACCATATATTTT.

The chain combines TRBV7-2 with TRBJ2-7; 7 bases line up with TRBD1. With V trimmed by 5 bases and J by 2 bases, 9 bases remained unmatched. This CDR3 region has 15 residues. Germline loops: CDR1 SGHTA, CDR2 FQGNSA. In DNA form, the CDR3 reads TGTGCCAGCAGCATCGACCGGGACAGAACCTACGAGCAGTACTTC. Its protein product is CASSIDRDRTYEQYF.

V gene TRBV6-5 combines with J gene TRBJ1-1; D gene uncertain. In germline, CDR1 is MNHEY, CDR2 SVGAGI. V shed 5 bases and J shed 1 base, with 8 bases lying between them. The CDR3 is 13 residues long. The DNA of the CDR3 is TGTGCCAGCAGTAGAGGTACGAACACTGAAGCTTTCTTT. This codes for CASSRGTNTEAFF.

The rearrangement joins TRBV5-1 to TRBJ2-3, with D maybe TRBD1 (5 bases). Germline CDR1 and CDR2: SGHRS and YFSETQ. This CDR3 has 15 residues. Trimming pared 0 bases from V and 4 bases from J, leaving 12 bases between. The CDR3 coding sequence is TGCGCCAGCAGCTTGGAGGGCAGGGAAGCAGATACGCAGTATTTT. Its protein is CASSLEGREADTQYF.

This chain uses TRBV18 with TRBJ1-4; weak D call: TRBD1 (5 bases). The germline gives CDR1 KGHSH, CDR2 LQKENI. Trimming shortened V by 4 bases and J by 3 bases, and 9 bases separated the two germline ends. The length of the CDR3 is 14 residues. The CDR3 loop reads CASSRGVPNEKLFF. The DNA for the CDR3 is TGTGCCAGCTCACGAGGGGTGCCTAATGAAAAACTGTTTTTT.

The chain employs TRBV9 and TRBJ2-7; D unclear. The length of the CDR3 is 14 residues. Trimming took off 0 bases at V and 0 bases at J, with 7 bases between the two ends. The germline CDR1 and CDR2 sequences are SGDLS and YYNGEE. The CDR3 bases are TGTGCCAGCAGCGTAGAGGCTGACTCCTACGAGCAGTACTTC. Its translation: CASSVEADSYEQYF.

The CDR3 DNA sequence: TGTGCCAGCAGCTCAAACGGGCTAGCGTATAACGAGCAGTACTTC. Its protein is CASSSNGLAYNEQYF. This sequence joins TRBV7-2 and TRBJ2-7; D is perhaps TRBD2 (6 bases). V lost 4 bases and J 5 bases, leaving 18 bases between the germline ends. The CDR3 consists of 15 residues. From germline, CDR1 is SGHTA and CDR2 FQGNSA.

The chain uses TRBV6-5 and TRBJ1-1; 8 nucleotides agree with TRBD1. V lost 10 bases to trimming and J lost 2 bases; unmatched junction nucleotides: 9. This CDR3 is built from 14 residues. CDR1 and CDR2 from the germline V gene are MNHEY and SVGAGI. For the CDR3, the DNA is TGTGCCACCGGGACAGGTGATACAAACACTGAAGCTTTCTTT. It translates to CATGTGDTNTEAFF.

V and J are TRBV9 and TRBJ2-2, with a weak D call TRBD1 (6 bases). CDR3 length: 16 amino acids. Germline CDR1 is SGDLS and CDR2 is YYNGEE. V dropped 1 base and J dropped 0 bases, with 10 bases sitting between them. The CDR3 nucleotides read TGTGCCAGCAGCGTATCGAACAGGGCGAACACCGGGGAGCTGTTTTTT. Residues: CASSVSNRANTGELFF.

The chain carries TRBV5-1 and TRBJ1-5, with 9 bases fitting TRBD1. The V gene's germline CDR1 is SGHRS and CDR2 YFSETQ. The V and J ends lost 0 bases and 2 bases, in that order; junction bases with no gene match: 3. CDR3 length: 16 amino acids. The CDR3 loop reads CASSLGTGVRNQPQHF. The CDR3 nucleotides read TGCGCCAGCAGCTTGGGGACAGGGGTGCGCAATCAGCCCCAGCATTTT.

The genes are TRBV9 and TRBJ2-3; TRBD2 aligns across 10 bases. This CDR3 comprises 19 residues. The germline CDR1 and CDR2 sequences are SGDLS and YYNGEE. With V trimmed by 0 bases and J by 1 base, 11 bases remained unmatched. The CDR3 DNA sequence: TGTGCCAGCAGCGTAGCGGCTAGCGGGAGTTTGGTCGGCACAGATACGCAGTATTTT. Translation gives CASSVAASGSLVGTDTQYF.

The chain uses TRBV10-1 and TRBJ2-1; 8 bases align to TRBD2. Trimming took 7 bases from V and 5 from J; bases not matched to a gene: 7. The CDR3 is 14 amino acids. Germline loops: CDR1 WNHNN, CDR2 SYGVQD (reference sequence). DNA for the CDR3: TGCGCCAGCAAGCGGGAGACGGGACACAATGAGCAGTTCTTC. Encoded protein: CASKRETGHNEQFF.

The rearrangement joins TRBV9 to TRBJ1-1, with D maybe TRBD1 (5 bases). Germline CDR1 reads SGDLS; CDR2 reads YYNGEE. The V end was cut by 3 bases, the J end by 7 bases, with 13 bases between. This CDR3 contains 13 residues. CDR3 residues: CASSAVFGGEAFF. CDR3 nucleotides: TGTGCCAGCAGCGCAGTTTTCGGGGGTGAAGCTTTCTTT.

The chain employs TRBV27 and TRBJ2-7; D is perhaps TRBD2 (5 bases). Trimming stripped 3 bases from V and 0 bases from J, with 9 bases between. CDR3 length equals 14 residues. The germline gives CDR1 MNHEY, CDR2 SMNVEV (reference sequence). The CDR3 spells CASSLTTRSYEQYF. The CDR3 nucleotides read TGTGCCAGCAGTTTGACTACCCGCTCCTACGAGCAGTACTTC.

This clone has a handful of counts. The chain joins TRBV29-1 to TRBJ1-5; the D is unclear. The CDR3 has 13 amino acids. Trimming took 4 bases from V and 6 from J, leaving 13 bases between them. Germline CDR1 and CDR2: SQVTM and ANQGSEA. Written as DNA, the CDR3 is TGCAGCGTTGGTTGGGAGCCTAGTCAGCCCCAGCATTTT. Amino acid sequence: CSVGWEPSQPQHF.

The chain links TRBV7-2 to TRBJ2-1; 11 positions match TRBD2. CDR1 and CDR2 (germline): SGHTA, FQGNSA. The CDR3 is made up of 15 amino acids. V trimming: 3 bases; J trimming: 2 bases; junction bases outside the gene matches: 0. The CDR3 bases are TGTGCCAGCAGCTTTAGCGGGAGGGCCTACAATGAGCAGTTCTTC. It codes for CASSFSGRAYNEQFF.

This clone appeared a few times. V is TRBV2 and J is TRBJ1-5; D ambiguous. V was cut by 7 bases and J by 0 bases, with 4 bases left in between. This CDR3 spans 12 amino acids. The germline V gene has CDR1 SNHLY and CDR2 FYNNEI. The CDR3 sequence is CASKDSNQPQHF. The CDR3 region has the DNA TGTGCCAGCAAGGATAGCAATCAGCCCCAGCATTTT.

The CDR3 loop reads CASSSDSPWGTQYF. In DNA form, the CDR3 reads TGCGCCAGCAGCTCGGACTCCCCGTGGGGGACCCAGTACTTC. The V and J genes are TRBV5-1 and TRBJ2-5; D is possibly TRBD2 (5 bases). V gave up 3 bases and J gave up 7 bases, with 16 bases separating them. The CDR3 extends over 14 amino acids. CDR1 is SGHRS and CDR2 is YFSETQ in the germline V gene. Using reference TRBV5-1 and TRBJ2-5 for the parts outside the CDR3, the full variable domain is KAGVTQTPRYLIKTRGQQVTLSCSPISGHRSVSWYQQTPGQGLQFLFEYFSETQRNKGNFPGRFSGRQFSNSRSEMNVSTLELGDSALYLCASSSDSPWGTQYFGPGTRLLVL.

In nucleotides, the CDR3 is TGCGCCAGCAGCCCAAAAAGGCGGGAGGCCGGGAATGAGCAGTTCTTC. This translates into CASSPKRREAGNEQFF. The rearrangement uses TRBV5-1 and TRBJ2-1; 8 nucleotides align to TRBD2. CDR3 length: 16 residues. Trimming at V came to 4 bases and at J to 7 bases, leaving 13 bases not matched to a gene. Per the germline V gene, CDR1 is SGHRS and CDR2 is YFSETQ.

The chain employs TRBV14 and TRBJ2-1; no definite D call. Per the germline V gene, CDR1 is SGHDN and CDR2 is FVKESK. Trimming took 5 bases from V and 4 from J, leaving 3 bases between them. This CDR3 spans 11 amino acids. The CDR3 nucleotides read TGTGCCAGCAGCTTATACAATGAGCAGTTCTTC. Encoded protein: CASSLYNEQFF. The full variable domain, with the rest looked up from reference TRBV14 and TRBJ2-1, is EAGVTQFPSHSVIEKGQTVTLRCDPISGHDNLYWYRRVMGKEIKFLLHFVKESKQDESGMPNNRFLAERTGGTYSTLKVQPAELEDSGVYFCASSLYNEQFFGPGTRLTVL.

V and J are TRBV5-4 and TRBJ2-3; 9 nucleotides align to TRBD2. Germline lookup yields CDR1 SGHNT and CDR2 YYREEE (reference sequence). The CDR3 sequence is 14 residues long. The trim removed 7 bases at V and 4 bases at J, leaving 7 bases unmatched. The CDR3 is CASRSGGVADTQYF. DNA of the CDR3: TGTGCCAGCCGTAGCGGGGGAGTGGCAGATACGCAGTATTTT.

V usage is TRBV19 and J usage is TRBJ1-1; perhaps TRBD1 as D (6 bases). Germline loops: CDR1 LNHDA, CDR2 SQIVND (reference sequence). Trimming cost V 6 bases and J 5 bases, with 13 bases left between them. This CDR3 has 13 residues. The CDR3 sequence: CASSPPGATEAFF. For the CDR3, the DNA is TGTGCCAGTAGCCCTCCGGGGGCGACTGAAGCTTTCTTT.

The J gene is TRBJ2-1, the V gene TRBV9, with TRBD1 as a possible D gene (6 bases). CDR3 length equals 14 residues. Trimming took off 0 bases at V and 10 bases at J, with 14 bases between the two ends. CDR1 is SGDLS, CDR2 YYNGEE, per germline. In nucleotides, the CDR3 is TGTGCCAGCAGCGTAGATTACAGGGTGGGCGAGCAGTTCTTC. This codes for CASSVDYRVGEQFF.

Here the CDR3 reads CASSLSSSYEQYF. The CDR3 region has the DNA TGTGCCAGCAGCTTAAGCTCCTCCTACGAGCAGTACTTC. This chain joins TRBV7-2 and TRBJ2-7; D is uncertain. Trimming removed 2 bases at V and 0 bases at J, with 5 bases between. Germline V gene sequence: CDR1 SGHTA, CDR2 FQGNSA. This CDR3 region has 13 residues.

The chain has TRBV19 and TRBJ2-1; 9 bases agree with TRBD2. CDR1 and CDR2 from the germline V gene are LNHDA and SQIVND (reference sequence). Trimming removed 7 bases from V and 1 base from J; junction bases left unmatched: 5. This CDR3 is 15 amino acids long. DNA of the CDR3: TGTGCCAGTAAGCCTAGCGGGATTTCCTACAATGAGCAGTTCTTC. Translated: CASKPSGISYNEQFF.

The chain recombines TRBV5-1 with TRBJ2-2; the D gene is possibly TRBD1 (5 bases). Germline V CDR1 and CDR2: SGHRS, YFSETQ. The CDR3 extends over 16 amino acids. With 0 bases removed from V and 4 bases from J, the gap between germline ends came to 13 bases. This CDR3 reads CASSLEAGRSTGELFF. The CDR3 DNA sequence: TGCGCCAGCAGCTTGGAAGCAGGGCGTAGCACCGGGGAGCTGTTTTTT.